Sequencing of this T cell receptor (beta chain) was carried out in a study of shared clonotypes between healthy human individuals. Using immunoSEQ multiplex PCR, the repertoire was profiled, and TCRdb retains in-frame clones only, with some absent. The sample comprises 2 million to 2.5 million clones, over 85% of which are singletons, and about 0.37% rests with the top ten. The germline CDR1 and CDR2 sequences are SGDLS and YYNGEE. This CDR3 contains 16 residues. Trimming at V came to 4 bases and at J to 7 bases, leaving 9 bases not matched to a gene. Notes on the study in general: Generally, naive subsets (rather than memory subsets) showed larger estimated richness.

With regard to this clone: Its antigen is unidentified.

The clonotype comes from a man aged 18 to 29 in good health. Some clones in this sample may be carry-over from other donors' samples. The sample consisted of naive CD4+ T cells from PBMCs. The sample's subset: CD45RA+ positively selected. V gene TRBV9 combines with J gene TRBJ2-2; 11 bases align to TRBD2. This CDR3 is CASSLGLAGSDGELFF. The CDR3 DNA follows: TGTGCCAGCAGCCTAGGACTAGCGGGTAGCGACGGGGAGCTGTTTTTT. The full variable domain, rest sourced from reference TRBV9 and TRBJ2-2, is DSGVTQTPKHLITATGQRVTLRCSPRSGDLSVYWYQQSLDQGLQFLIQYYNGEERAKGNILERFSAQQFPDLHSELNLSSLELGDSALYFCASSLGLAGSDGELFFGEGSRLTVL.